This TCR beta chain was sequenced for a study of post-analysis software for immune sequencing data. For this clonotype: Its antigen is not identified.

The TCR beta cDNA libraries contained unique molecular identifiers. TCRdb re-analysed the PCR reads in MiXCR, keeping a single row per CDR3 protein. The table includes around 440,000 distinct CDR3 sequences, around 40% detected once. The CDR3 has 16 residues. The V gene end was trimmed by 7 bases and the J gene end by 7 bases; junction bases not matched to a gene: 11. Per germline, CDR1 ENHRY and CDR2 SYGVKD. Study-wide findings and caveats: Patients showed TRBV5-6, TRBV5-1 and TRBV20-1 among five TRBV segments more frequent than in controls.

The material sequenced was blood. This chain connects TRBV10-3 to TRBJ2-1; TRBD2 matches 12 bases. The source of this sequence is a girl between 5 and 17 years old with multiple sclerosis. The CDR3 region is CAITTEALAGGNEQFF. For the CDR3, the DNA is TGTGCCATCACCACCGAGGCGCTAGCGGGAGGGAATGAGCAGTTCTTC.